This T cell receptor (beta chain) derives from a study of blood T cells in healthy people across ages. For the second PCR, which ran for roughly 7 to 11 cycles, a sample-barcoded 5' primer and a J-beta primer mix were used. One entry per CDR3 protein, called by TCRdb with MiXCR from the 5' RACE reads. The table includes 1.8 million or so distinct CDR3 sequences, roughly two fifths detected once. The sequenced sample was blood. The sequence was obtained from a human donor in good health.

The CDR3 nucleotides are TGTGCCAGCAGCCGATGGACAGAAATGTCCTACGAGCAGTACTTC. It specifies CASSRWTEMSYEQYF. The V call is TRBV3-1, the J call TRBJ2-7; TRBD1 might be the D (6 bases). Germline lookup yields CDR1 LGHDT and CDR2 YNNKEL (reference sequence). CDR3 length equals 15 residues. Trimming removed 4 bases at V and 1 base at J, with 14 bases between.